This T cell receptor beta chain came from a study of beta chain features in type 1 diabetes. Study observations and caveats: Researchers caution that PCR might favor shorter templates, equally among patients and controls. Relative to healthy donors, patients appeared to have naive, central memory and Treg TCRB repertoires that were more similar.

Blood was collected once per donor into heparin, averaging about 116 mL. cDNA synthesis used the whole RNA isolate, giving expressed TCRB sequences. Some clones are missing from TCRdb's copy, which holds only in-frame ones; the method was immunoSEQ multiplex PCR. The table includes roughly 610,000 clones, about 16% detected once. Turning to this clone: The antigen remains unidentified. Other DNA sequences of this sample code for an identical CDR3.

The germline CDR1 and CDR2 sequences are SGHTA and FQGNSA. Trimming removed 2 bases at V and 2 bases at J, with 9 bases between. This CDR3 has 14 residues. The specimen sequenced was naive CD4+ T cells from blood. The sequence was collected from a man aged 18 to 29 in good health. The J gene is TRBJ1-1, the V gene TRBV7-2, with a tentative D call TRBD1 (6 bases). The CDR3 region has the DNA TGTGCCAGCAGCTTAAGCAGGGGTAACACTGAAGCTTTCTTT. It is translated as CASSLSRGNTEAFF.